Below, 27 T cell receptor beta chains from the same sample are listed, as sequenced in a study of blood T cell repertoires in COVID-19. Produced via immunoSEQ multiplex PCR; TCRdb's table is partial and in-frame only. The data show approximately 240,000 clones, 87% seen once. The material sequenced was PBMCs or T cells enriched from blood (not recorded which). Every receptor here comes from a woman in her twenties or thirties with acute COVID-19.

The chain's CDR3 is CASSQGRGYSPLHF. CDR3 sequence (DNA): TGTGCCAGCAGCCAGGGCAGGGGGTACTCACCCCTCCACTTT. The chain employs TRBV3-1 (or the pseudogene TRBV3-2) and TRBJ1-6, with 7 bases matching TRBD1. CDR3 size: 14 residues. Germline trimming cut 3 bases from V and 10 bases from J; bases unmatched to any gene: 6. Germline loops: CDR1 LGHDT, CDR2 YNNKEL (reference sequence).

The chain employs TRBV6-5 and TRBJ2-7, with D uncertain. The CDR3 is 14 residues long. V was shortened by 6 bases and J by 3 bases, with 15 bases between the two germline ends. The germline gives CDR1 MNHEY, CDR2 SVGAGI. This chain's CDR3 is CASSQIPVSYEQYF. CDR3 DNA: TGTGCCAGCAGCCAAATCCCAGTCAGCTACGAGCAGTACTTC.

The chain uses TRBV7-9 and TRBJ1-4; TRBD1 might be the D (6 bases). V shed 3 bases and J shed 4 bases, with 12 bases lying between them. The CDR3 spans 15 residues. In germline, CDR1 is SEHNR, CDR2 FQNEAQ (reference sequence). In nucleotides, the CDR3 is TGTGCCAGCAGCTTGCCCGGGGGGCGTAATGAAAAACTGTTTTTT. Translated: CASSLPGGRNEKLFF.

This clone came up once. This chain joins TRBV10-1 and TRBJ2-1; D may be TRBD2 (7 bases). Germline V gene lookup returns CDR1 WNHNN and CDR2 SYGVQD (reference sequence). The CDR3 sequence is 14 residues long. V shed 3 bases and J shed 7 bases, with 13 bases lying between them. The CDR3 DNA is TGCGCCAGCAGTGAAGGCGGGGGCTTGAATGAGCAGTTCTTC. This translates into CASSEGGGLNEQFF.

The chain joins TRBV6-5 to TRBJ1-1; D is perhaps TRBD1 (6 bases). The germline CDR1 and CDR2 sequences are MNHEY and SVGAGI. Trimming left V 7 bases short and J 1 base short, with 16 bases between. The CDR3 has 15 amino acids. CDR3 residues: CASTRGGGQNTEAFF. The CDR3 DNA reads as TGTGCCAGCACCCGAGGCGGGGGCCAGAACACTGAAGCTTTCTTT.

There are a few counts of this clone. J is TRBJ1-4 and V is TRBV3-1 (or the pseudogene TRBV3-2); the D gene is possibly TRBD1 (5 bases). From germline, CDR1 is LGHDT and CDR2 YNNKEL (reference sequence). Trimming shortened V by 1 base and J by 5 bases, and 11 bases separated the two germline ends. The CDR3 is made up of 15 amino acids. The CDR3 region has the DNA TGTGCCAGCAGCCAAGGCGGGGCTAAGAATGAAAAACTGTTTTTT. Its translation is CASSQGGAKNEKLFF.

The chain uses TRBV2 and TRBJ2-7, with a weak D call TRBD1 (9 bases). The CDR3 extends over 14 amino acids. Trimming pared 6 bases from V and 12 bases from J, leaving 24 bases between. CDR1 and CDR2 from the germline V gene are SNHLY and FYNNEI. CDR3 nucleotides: TGTGCCAGCAGATCCGGGAGGGACAGGGCTCAGGGGTACTTC. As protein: CASRSGRDRAQGYF.

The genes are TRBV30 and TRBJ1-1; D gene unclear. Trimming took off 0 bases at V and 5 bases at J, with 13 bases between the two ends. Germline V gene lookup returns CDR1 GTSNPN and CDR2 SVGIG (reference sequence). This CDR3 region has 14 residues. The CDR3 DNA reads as TGTGCCTGGAGTGTATCGCTGGGCACGACTGAAGCTTTCTTT. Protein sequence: CAWSVSLGTTEAFF.

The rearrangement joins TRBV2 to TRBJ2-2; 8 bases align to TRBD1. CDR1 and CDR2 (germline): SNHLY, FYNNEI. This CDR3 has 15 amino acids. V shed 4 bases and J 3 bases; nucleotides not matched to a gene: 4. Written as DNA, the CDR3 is TGTGCCAGCAGTGGACGGACAGGGCACACCGGGGAGCTGTTTTTT. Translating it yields CASSGRTGHTGELFF.

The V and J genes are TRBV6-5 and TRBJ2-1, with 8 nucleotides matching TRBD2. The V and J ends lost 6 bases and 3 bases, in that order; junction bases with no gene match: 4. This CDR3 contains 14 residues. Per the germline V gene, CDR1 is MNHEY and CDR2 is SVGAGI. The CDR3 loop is CASRPGLDYNEQFF. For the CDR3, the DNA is TGTGCCAGCAGACCGGGACTAGACTACAATGAGCAGTTCTTC.

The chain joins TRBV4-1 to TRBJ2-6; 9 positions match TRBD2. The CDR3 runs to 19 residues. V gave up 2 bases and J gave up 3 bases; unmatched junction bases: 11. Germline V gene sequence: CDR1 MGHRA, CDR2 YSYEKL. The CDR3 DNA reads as TGCGCCAGCAGCCAATCAGGGGTAGCGGGAGTTATTGGGGCCAACGTCCTGACTTTC. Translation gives CASSQSGVAGVIGANVLTF.

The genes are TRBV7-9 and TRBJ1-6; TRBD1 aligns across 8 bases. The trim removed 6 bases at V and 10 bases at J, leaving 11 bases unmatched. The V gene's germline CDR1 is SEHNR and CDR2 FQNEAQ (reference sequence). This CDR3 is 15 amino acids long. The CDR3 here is CASSPGQGGWSPLHF. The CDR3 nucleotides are TGTGCCAGCAGTCCAGGACAGGGAGGATGGTCACCCCTCCACTTT.

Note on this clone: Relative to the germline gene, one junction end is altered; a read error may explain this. Written as DNA, the CDR3 is TGCGCCAGCAGCTTTCGAGGGGGAACTGATGAAAAACTGTTTTTT. Translation: CASSFRGGTDEKLFF. The chain uses TRBV5-1 and TRBJ1-4, with D perhaps matching TRBD1 (6 bases). Germline V lookup: CDR1 SGHRS, CDR2 YFSETQ. The CDR3 totals 15 residues.

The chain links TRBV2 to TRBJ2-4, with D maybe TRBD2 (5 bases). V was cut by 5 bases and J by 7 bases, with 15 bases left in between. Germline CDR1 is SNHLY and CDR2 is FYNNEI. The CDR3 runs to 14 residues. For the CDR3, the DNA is TGTGCCAGCAGTCAAGGGCCGCGGGCCAACATTCAGTACTTC. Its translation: CASSQGPRANIQYF.

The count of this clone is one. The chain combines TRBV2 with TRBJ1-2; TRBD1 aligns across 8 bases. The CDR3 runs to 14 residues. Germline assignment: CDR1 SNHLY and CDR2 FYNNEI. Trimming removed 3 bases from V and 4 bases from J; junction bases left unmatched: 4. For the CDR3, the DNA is TGTGCCAGCAGTGACCAAACAGGGGGCTATGGCTACACCTTC. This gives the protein CASSDQTGGYGYTF.

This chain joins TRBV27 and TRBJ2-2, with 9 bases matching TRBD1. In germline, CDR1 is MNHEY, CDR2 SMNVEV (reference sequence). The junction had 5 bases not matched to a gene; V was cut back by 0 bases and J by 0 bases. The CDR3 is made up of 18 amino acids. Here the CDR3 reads CASSLSRQGVTNTGELFF. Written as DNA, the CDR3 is TGTGCCAGCAGTTTATCGCGACAGGGGGTTACGAACACCGGGGAGCTGTTTTTT.

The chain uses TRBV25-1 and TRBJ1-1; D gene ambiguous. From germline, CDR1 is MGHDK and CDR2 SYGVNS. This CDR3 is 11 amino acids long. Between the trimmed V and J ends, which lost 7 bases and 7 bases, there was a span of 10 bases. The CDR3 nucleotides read TGTGCCAGCATGGCCCGGAGTGAAGCTTTCTTT. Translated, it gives CASMARSEAFF.

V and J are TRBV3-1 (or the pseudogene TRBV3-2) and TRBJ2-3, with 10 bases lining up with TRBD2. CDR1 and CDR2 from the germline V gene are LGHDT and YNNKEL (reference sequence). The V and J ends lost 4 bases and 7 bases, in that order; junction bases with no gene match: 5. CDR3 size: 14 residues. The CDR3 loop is CASSRGTSEYTQYF. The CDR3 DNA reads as TGTGCCAGCAGCCGCGGGACTAGCGAGTATACGCAGTATTTT.

Here the CDR3 DNA reads TGTGCCAGCAGTTTAGCCAGCCAAGAGACCCAGTACTTC. It specifies CASSLASQETQYF. The chain couples TRBV28 to TRBJ2-5; D not certain. Trimming pared 2 bases from V and 1 base from J, leaving 5 bases between. This CDR3 region has 13 residues. Germline loops: CDR1 MDHEN, CDR2 SYDVKM. The full variable domain, with the rest looked up from reference TRBV28 and TRBJ2-5, is DVKVTQSSRYLVKRTGEKVFLECVQDMDHENMFWYRQDPGLGLRLIYFSYDVKMKEKGDIPEGYSVSREKKERFSLILESASTNQTSMYLCASSLASQETQYFGPGTRLLVL.

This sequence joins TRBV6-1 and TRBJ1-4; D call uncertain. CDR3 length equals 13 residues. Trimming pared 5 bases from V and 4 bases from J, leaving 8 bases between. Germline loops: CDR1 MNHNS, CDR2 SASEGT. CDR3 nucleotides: TGTGCCAGCAGTTATCGGGTTAATGAAAAACTGTTTTTT. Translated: CASSYRVNEKLFF.

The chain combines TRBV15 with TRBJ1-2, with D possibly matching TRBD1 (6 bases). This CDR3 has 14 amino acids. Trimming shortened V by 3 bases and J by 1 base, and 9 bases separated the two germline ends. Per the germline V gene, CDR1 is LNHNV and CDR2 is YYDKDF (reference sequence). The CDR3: CATSRDRDNYGYTF. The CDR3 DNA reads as TGTGCCACCAGCAGGGACAGAGATAACTATGGCTACACCTTC.

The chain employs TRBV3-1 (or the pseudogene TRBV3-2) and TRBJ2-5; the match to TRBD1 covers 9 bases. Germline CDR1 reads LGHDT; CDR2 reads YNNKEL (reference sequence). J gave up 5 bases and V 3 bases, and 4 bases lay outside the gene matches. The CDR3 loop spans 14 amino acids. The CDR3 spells CASSHRQGVETQYF. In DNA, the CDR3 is TGTGCCAGCAGCCATCGACAGGGGGTCGAGACCCAGTACTTC.

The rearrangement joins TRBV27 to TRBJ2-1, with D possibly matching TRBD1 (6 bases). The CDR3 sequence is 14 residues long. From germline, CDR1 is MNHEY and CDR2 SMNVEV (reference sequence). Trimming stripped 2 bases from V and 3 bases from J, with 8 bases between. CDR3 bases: TGTGCCAGCAGTTTAATGGGACACTACAATGAGCAGTTCTTC. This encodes CASSLMGHYNEQFF.

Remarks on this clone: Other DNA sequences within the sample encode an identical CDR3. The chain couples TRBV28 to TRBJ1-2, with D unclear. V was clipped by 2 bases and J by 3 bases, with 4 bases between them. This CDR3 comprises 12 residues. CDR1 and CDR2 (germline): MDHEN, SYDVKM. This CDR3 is CASSLVDYGYTF. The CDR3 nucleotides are TGTGCCAGCAGTTTAGTAGACTATGGCTACACCTTC.

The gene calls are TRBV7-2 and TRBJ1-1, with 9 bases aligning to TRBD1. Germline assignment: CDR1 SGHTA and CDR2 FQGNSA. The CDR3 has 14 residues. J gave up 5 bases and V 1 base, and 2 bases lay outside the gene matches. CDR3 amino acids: CASSLDRGRTEAFF. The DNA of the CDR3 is TGTGCCAGCAGCTTAGACAGGGGGCGAACTGAAGCTTTCTTT.

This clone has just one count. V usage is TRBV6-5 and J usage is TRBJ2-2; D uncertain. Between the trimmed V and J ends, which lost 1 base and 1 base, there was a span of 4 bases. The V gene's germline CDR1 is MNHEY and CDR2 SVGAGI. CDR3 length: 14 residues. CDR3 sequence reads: CASSYFRNTGELFF. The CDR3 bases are TGTGCCAGCAGTTACTTCCGGAACACCGGGGAGCTGTTTTTT.

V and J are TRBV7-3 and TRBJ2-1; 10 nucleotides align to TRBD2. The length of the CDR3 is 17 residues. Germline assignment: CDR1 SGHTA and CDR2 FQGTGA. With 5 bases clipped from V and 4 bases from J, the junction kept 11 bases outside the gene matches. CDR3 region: CASSPSQAGGLYNEQFF. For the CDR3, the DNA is TGTGCCAGCAGCCCCTCCCAAGCGGGGGGGCTGTACAATGAGCAGTTCTTC.